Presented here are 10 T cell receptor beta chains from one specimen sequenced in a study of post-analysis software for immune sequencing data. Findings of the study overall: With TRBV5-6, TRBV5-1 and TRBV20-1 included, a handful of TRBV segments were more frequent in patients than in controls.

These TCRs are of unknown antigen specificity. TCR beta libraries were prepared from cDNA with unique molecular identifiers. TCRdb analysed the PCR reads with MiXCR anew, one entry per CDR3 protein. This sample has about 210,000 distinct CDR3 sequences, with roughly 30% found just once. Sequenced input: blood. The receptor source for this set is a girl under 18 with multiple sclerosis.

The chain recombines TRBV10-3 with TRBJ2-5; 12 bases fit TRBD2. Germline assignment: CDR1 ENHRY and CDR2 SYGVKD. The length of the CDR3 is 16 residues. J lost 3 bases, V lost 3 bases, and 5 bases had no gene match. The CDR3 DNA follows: TGTGCCATCAGTGACCGAGGACTAGCGGGGAAAGAGACCCAGTACTTC. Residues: CAISDRGLAGKETQYF.

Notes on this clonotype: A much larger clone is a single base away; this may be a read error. CDR3 nucleotides: TGCAGTGCTAGCCATCCAGGGGAAGCTGGCTGCACCTTC. It codes for CSASHPGEAGCTF. J is TRBJ1-2 and V is TRBV20-1; tentative D call: TRBD1 (6 bases). The CDR3 length is 13 residues. Germline V gene lookup returns CDR1 DFQATT and CDR2 SNEGSKA (reference sequence).

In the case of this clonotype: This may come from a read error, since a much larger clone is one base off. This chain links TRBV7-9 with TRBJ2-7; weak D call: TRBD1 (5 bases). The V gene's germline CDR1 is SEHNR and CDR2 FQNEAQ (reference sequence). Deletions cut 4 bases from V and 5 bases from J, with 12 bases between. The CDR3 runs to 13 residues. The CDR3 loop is CASSWGFWDEQYF. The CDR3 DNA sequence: TGTGCCAGCAGCTGGGGCTTTTGGGACGAGCAGTACTTC.

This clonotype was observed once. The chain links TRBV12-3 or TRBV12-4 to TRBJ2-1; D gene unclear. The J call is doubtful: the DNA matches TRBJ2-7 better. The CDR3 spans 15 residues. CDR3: CASRPLEGSYNEQYF. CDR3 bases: TGTGCCAGCAGGCCGTTAGAAGGCTCCTACAATGAGCAGTACTTC.

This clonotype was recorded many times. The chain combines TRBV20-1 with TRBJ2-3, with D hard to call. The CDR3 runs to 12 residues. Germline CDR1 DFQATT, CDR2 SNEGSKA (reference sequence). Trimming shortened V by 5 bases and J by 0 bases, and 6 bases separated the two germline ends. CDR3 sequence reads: CSAGISTDTQYF. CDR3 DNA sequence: TGCAGTGCTGGTATAAGCACAGATACGCAGTATTTT.

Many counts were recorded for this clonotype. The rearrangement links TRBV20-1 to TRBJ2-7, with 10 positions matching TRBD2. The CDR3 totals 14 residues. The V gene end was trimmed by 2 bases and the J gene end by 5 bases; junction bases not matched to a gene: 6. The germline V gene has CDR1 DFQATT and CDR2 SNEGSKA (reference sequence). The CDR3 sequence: CSARQLAGRNEQYF. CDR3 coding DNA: TGCAGTGCTAGACAACTAGCGGGACGTAACGAGCAGTACTTC.

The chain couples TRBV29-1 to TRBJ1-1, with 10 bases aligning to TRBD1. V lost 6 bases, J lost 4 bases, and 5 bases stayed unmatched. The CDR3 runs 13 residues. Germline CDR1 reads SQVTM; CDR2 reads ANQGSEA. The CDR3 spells CSVGTGVATEAFF. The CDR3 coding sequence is TGCAGCGTCGGGACAGGGGTGGCCACTGAAGCTTTCTTT. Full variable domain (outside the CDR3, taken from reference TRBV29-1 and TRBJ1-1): SAVISQKPSRDICQRGTSLTIQCQVDSQVTMMFWYRQQPGQSLTLIATANQGSEATYESGFVIDKFPISRPNLTFSTLTVSNMSPEDSSIYLCSVGTGVATEAFFGQGTRLTVV.

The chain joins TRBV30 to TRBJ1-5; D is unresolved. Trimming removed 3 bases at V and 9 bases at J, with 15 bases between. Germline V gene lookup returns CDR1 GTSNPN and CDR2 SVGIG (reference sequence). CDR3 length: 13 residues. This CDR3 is CAWREPGRRPQHF. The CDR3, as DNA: TGTGCCTGGAGGGAGCCAGGACGACGGCCCCAGCATTTT.

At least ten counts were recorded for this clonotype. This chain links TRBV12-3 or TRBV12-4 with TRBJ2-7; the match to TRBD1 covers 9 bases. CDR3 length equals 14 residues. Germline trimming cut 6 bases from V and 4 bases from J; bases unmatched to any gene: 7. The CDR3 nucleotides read TGTGCCAGCAGCTACGACAGGGGGATTTACGAGCAGTACTTC. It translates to CASSYDRGIYEQYF.

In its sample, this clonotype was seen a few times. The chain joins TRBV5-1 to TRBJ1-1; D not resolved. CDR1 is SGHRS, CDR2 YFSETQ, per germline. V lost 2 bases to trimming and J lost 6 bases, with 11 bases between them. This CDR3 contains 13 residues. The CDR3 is CASSFGVRAEAFF. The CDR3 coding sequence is TGCGCCAGCAGCTTCGGGGTTAGGGCTGAAGCTTTCTTT. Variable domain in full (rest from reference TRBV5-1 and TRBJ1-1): KAGVTQTPRYLIKTRGQQVTLSCSPISGHRSVSWYQQTPGQGLQFLFEYFSETQRNKGNFPGRFSGRQFSNSRSEMNVSTLELGDSALYLCASSFGVRAEAFFGQGTRLTVV.